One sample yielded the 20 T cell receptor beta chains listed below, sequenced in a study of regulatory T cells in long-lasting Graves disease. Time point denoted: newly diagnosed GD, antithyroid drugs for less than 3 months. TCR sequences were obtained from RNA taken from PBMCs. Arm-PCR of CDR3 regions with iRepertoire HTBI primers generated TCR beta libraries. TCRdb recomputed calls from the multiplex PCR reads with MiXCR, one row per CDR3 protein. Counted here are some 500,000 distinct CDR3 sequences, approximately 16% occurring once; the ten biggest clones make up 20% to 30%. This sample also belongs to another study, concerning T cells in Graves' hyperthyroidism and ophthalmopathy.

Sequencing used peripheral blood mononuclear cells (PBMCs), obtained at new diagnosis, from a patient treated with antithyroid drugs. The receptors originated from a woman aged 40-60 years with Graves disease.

The CDR3 nucleotides read TGTGCCAGCAATTACAGGGAAATCGGGGAGCTGTTTTTT. Translation: CASNYREIGELFF. The chain couples TRBV12-3 or TRBV12-4 to TRBJ2-2; TRBD1 is a possible D gene (6 bases). This CDR3 has 13 residues. V lost 7 bases and J lost 7, with 13 bases in between.

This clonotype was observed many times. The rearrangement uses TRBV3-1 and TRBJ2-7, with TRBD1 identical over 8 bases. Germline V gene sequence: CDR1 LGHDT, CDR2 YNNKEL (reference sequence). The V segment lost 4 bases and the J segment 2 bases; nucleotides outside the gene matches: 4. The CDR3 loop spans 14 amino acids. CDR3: CASSRTGKAYEQYF. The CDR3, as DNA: TGTGCCAGCAGCCGGACAGGGAAGGCCTACGAGCAGTACTTC.

In nucleotides, the CDR3 is TGTGCCTGGAGCCCCCCCCTGGTGGGCTCCTACGAGCAGTACTTC. Its protein product is CAWSPPLVGSYEQYF. J is TRBJ2-7 and V is TRBV30; D is undetermined. V dropped 3 bases and J dropped 0 bases, with 15 bases sitting between them. CDR3 length: 15 amino acids. Germline CDR1 and CDR2: GTSNPN and SVGIG (reference sequence).

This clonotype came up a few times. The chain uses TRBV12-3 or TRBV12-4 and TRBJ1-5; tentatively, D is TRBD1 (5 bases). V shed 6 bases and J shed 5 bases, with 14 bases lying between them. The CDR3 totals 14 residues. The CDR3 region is CASSSGGEYQPQHF. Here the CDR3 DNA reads TGTGCCAGCAGCTCGGGGGGGGAGTATCAGCCCCAGCATTTT.

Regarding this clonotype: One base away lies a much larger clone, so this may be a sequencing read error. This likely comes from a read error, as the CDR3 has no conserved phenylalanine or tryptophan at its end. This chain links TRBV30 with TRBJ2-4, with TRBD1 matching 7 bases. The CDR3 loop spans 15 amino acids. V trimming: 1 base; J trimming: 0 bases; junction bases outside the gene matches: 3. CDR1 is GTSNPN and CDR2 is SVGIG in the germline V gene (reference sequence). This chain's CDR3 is CAWSEGTVAKNIQYV. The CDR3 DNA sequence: TGTGCCTGGAGTGAAGGGACAGTAGCCAAAAACATTCAGTACGTC.

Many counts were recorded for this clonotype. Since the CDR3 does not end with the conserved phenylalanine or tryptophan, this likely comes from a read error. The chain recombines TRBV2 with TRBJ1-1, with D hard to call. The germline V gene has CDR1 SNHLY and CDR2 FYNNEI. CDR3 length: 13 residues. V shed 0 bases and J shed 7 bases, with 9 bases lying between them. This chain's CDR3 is CASSEALAVEAFV. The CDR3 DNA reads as TGTGCCAGCAGTGAAGCGCTGGCAGTTGAAGCTTTCGTT.

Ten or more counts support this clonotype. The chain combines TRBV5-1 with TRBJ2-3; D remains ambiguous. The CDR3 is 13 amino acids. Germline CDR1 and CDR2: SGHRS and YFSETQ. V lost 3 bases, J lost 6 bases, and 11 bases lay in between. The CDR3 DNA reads TGCGCCAGCAGCTCGCGGTCTTCGGATACGCAGTATTTT. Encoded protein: CASSSRSSDTQYF.

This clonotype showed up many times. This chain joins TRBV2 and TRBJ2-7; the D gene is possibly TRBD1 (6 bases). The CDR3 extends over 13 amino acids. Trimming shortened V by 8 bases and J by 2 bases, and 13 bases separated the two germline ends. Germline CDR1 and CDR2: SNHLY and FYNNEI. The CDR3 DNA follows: TGTGCCAGCTCCGAACAGGGCACCTACGAGCAGTACTTC. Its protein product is CASSEQGTYEQYF. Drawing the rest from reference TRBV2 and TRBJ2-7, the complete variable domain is EPEVTQTPSHQVTQMGQEVILRCVPISNHLYFYWYRQILGQKVEFLVSFYNNEISEKSEIFDDQFSVERPDGSNFTLKIRSTKLEDSAMYFCASSEQGTYEQYFGPGTRLTVT.

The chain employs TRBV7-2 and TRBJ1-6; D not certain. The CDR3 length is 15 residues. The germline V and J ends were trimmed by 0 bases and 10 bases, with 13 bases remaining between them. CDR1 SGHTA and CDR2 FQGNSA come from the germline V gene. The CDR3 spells CASSLASNLGSPLHF. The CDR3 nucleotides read TGTGCCAGCAGCTTAGCTTCGAATCTTGGGTCACCCCTCCACTTT.

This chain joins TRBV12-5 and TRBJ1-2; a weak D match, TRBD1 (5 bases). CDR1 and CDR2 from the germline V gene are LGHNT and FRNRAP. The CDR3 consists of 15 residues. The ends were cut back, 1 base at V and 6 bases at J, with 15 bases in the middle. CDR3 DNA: TGTGCTAGTGGTTTGGCCGGGGACTTTGACGATGGCTACACCTTC. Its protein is CASGLAGDFDDGYTF. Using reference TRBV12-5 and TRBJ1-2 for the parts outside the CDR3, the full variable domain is DARVTQTPRHKVTEMGQEVTMRCQPILGHNTVFWYRQTMMQGLELLAYFRNRAPLDDSGMPKDRFSAEMPDATLATLKIQPSEPRDSAVYFCASGLAGDFDDGYTFGSGTRLTVV.

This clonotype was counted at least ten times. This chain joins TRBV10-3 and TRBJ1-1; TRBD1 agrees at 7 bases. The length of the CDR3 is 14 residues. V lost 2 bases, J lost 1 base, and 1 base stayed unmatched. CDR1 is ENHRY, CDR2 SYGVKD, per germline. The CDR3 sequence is CAISERQGNTEAFF. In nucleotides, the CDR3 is TGTGCCATCAGTGAGCGACAGGGGAACACTGAAGCTTTCTTT.

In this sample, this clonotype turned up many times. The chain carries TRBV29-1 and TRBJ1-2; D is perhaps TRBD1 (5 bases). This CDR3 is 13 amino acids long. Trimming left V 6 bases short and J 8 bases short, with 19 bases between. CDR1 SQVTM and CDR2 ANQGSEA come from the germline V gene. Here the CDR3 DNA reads TGCAGCGTCCAGTCGGGGACCGTCAGCGGCTACACCTTC. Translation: CSVQSGTVSGYTF.

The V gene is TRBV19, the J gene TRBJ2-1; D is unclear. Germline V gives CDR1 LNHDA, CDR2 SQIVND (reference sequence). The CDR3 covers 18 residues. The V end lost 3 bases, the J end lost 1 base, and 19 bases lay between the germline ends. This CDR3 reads CASSMRPQVGWSYNEQFF. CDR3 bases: TGTGCCAGTAGTATGAGACCCCAAGTGGGGTGGTCCTACAATGAGCAGTTCTTC.

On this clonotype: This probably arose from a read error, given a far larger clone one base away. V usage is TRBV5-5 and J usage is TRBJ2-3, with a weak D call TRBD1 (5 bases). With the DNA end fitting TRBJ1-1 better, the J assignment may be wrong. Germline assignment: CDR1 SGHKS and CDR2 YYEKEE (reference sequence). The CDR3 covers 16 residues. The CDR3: CASSPQGGRKDTEAFF. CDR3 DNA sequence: TGTGCCAGCAGTCCGCAGGGAGGCAGGAAGGACACTGAAGCTTTCTTT.

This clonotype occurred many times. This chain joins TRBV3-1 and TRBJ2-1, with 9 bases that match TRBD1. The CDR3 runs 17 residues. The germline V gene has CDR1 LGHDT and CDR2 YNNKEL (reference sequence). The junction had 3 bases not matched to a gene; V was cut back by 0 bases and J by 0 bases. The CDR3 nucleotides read TGTGCCAGCAGCCAAGATACAGGGGGCTACTCCTACAATGAGCAGTTCTTC. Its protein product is CASSQDTGGYSYNEQFF.

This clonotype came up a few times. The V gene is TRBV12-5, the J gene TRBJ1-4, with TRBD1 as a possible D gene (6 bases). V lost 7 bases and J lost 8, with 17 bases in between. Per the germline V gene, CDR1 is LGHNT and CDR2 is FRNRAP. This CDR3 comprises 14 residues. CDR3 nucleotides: TGTGCTAGTGCTATCTGGGGGGGCAACGAAAAACTGTTTTTT. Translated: CASAIWGGNEKLFF. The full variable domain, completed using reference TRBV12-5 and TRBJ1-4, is DARVTQTPRHKVTEMGQEVTMRCQPILGHNTVFWYRQTMMQGLELLAYFRNRAPLDDSGMPKDRFSAEMPDATLATLKIQPSEPRDSAVYFCASAIWGGNEKLFFGSGTQLSVL.

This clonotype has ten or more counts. Here the CDR3 DNA reads TGTGCCAGCAGTGAAATTAACACTTTCTTT. Translating it yields CASSEINTFF. V and J are TRBV6-2 or TRBV6-3 and TRBJ1-1; D unclear. CDR3 length equals 10 residues. Germline CDR1 reads MNHEY; CDR2 reads SVGEGT. V dropped 5 bases and J dropped 12 bases, with 10 bases sitting between them.

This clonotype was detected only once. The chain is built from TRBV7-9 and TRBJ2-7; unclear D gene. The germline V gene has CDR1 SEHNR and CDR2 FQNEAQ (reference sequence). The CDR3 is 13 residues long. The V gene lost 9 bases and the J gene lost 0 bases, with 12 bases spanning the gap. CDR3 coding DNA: TGTGCCAGTATTGGACGGTTCTCCTACGAGCAGTACTTC. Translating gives CASIGRFSYEQYF.

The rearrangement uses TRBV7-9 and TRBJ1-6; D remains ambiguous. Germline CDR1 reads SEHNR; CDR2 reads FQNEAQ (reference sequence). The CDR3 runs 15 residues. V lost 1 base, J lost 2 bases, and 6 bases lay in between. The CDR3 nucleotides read TGTGCCAGCAGCTTAGTCCAGGCCTATAATTCACCCCTCCACTTT. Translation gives CASSLVQAYNSPLHF.

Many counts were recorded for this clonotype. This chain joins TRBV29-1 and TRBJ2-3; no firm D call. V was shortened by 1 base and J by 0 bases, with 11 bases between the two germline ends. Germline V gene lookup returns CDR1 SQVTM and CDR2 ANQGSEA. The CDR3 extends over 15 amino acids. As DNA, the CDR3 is TGCAGCGTTGAAGGTGGCGCGGTGAGCACAGATACGCAGTATTTT. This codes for CSVEGGAVSTDTQYF.